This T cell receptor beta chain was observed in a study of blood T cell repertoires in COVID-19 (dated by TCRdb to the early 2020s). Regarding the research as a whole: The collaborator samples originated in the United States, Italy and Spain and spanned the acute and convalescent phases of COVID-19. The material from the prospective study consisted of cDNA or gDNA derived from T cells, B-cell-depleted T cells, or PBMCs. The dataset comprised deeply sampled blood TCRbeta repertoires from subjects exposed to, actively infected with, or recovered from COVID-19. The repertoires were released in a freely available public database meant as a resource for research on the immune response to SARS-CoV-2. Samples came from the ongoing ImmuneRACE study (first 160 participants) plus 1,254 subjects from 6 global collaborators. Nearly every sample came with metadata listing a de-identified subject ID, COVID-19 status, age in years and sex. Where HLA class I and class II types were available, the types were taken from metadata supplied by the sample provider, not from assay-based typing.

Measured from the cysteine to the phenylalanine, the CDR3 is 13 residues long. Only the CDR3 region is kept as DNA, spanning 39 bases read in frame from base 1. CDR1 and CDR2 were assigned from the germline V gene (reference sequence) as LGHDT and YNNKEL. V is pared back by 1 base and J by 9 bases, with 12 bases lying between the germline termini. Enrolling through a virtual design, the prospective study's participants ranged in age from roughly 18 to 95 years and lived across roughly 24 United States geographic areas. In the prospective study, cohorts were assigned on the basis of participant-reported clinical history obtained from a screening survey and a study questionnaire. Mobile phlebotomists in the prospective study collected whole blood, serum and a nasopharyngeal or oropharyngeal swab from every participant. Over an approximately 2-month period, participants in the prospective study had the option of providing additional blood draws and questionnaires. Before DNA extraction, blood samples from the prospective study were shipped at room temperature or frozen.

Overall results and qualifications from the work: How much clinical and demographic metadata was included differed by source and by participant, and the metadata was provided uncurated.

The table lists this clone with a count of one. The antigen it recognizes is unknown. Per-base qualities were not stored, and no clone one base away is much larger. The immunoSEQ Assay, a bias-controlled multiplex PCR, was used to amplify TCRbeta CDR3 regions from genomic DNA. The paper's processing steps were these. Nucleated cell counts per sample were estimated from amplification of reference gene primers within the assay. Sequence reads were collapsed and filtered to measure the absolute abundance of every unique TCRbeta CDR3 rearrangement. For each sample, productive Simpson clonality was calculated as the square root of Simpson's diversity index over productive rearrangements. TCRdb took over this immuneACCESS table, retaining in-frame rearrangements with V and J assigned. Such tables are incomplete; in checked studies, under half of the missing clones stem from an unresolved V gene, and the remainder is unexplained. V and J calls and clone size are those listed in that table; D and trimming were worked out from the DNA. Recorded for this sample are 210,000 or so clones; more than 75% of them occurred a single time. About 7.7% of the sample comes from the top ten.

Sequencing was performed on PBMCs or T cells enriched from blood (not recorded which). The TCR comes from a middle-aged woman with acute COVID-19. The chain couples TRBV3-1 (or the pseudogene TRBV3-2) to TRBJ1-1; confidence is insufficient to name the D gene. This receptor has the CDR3 CASSQGRAGKAFF. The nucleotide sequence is TGTGCCAGCAGCCAAGGGCGGGCCGGCAAAGCTTTCTTT.